This entry is about one TCR beta chain. The antigen remains unidentified. The V and J ends lost 0 bases and 2 bases, in that order; junction bases with no gene match: 3. The CDR3 contains 17 residues. Germline loops: CDR1 SGHVS, CDR2 FQNEAQ. Sequencing used immunoSEQ multiplex PCR; TCRdb keeps in-frame clones, though not all of them. The table records approximately 130,000 clones, about 85% of them present only once. The data originate from a study of cytotoxic CD8 clonotypes in ibrutinib-treated CLL. Regarding the study as a whole: Public clonotypes, rarely seen, contracted or held steady on treatment. For progressing versus sustained-remission patients, sampling times were not the same.

This clonotype originated in a human donor with chronic lymphocytic leukemia. The rearrangement links TRBV7-8 to TRBJ2-7; 14 positions agree with TRBD2. The material sequenced was PBMCs, taken after 24 months of ibrutinib treatment. CDR3 amino acids: CASSLAVGLAGAYEQYF. Written as DNA, the CDR3 is TGTGCCAGCAGCTTAGCTGTGGGACTAGCGGGGGCCTACGAGCAGTACTTC.